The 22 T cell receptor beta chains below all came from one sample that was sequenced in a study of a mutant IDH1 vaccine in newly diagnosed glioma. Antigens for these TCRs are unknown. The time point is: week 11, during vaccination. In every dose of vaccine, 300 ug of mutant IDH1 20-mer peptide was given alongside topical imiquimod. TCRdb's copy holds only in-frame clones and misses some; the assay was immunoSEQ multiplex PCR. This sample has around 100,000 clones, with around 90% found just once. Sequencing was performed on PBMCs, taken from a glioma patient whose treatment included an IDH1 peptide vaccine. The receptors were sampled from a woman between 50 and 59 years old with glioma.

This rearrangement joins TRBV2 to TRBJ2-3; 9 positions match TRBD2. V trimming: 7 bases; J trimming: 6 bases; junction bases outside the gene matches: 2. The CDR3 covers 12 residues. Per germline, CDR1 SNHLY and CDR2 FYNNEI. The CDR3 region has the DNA TGTGCCAGCAAGCGGGAGGAGGATACGCAGTATTTT. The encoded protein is CASKREEDTQYF.

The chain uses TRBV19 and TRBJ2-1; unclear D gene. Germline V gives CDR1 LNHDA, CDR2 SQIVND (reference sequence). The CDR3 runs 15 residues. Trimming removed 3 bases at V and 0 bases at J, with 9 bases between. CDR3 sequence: CASSISRASYNEQFF. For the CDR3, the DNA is TGTGCCAGTAGTATCAGTAGGGCCTCCTACAATGAGCAGTTCTTC.

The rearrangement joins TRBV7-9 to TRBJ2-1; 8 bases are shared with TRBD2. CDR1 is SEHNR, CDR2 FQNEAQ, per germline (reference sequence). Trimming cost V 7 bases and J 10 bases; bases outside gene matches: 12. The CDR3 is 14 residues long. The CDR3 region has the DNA TGTGCCAGCAAGCCCGCCGGCGGGAGGAACGAGCAGTTCTTC. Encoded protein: CASKPAGGRNEQFF.

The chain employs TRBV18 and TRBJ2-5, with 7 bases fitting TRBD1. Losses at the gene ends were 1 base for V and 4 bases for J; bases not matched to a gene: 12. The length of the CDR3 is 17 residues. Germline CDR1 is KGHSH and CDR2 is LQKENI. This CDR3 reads CASSPRQIQGYAETQYF. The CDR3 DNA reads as TGTGCCAGCTCACCACGCCAAATACAGGGGTATGCAGAGACCCAGTACTTC.

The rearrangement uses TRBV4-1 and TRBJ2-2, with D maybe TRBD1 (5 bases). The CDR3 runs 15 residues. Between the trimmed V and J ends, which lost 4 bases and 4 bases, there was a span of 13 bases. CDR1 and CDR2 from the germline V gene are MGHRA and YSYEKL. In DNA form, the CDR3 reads TGCGCCAGCAGCCCGCTCCAGGGTGGCACCGGGGAGCTGTTTTTT. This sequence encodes CASSPLQGGTGELFF.

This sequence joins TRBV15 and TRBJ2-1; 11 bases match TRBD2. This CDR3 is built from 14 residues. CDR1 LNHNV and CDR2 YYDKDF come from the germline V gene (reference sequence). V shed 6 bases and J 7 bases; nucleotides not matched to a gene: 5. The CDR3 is CATRLAGGSNEQFF. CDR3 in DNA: TGTGCCACCAGGCTAGCGGGAGGTAGTAATGAGCAGTTCTTC.

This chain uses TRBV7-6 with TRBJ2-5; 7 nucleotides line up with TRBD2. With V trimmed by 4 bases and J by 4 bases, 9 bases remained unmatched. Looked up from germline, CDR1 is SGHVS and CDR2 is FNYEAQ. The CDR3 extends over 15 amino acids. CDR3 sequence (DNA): TGTGCCAGCAGCTCCGGGGAGGGGAGGAGAGAGACCCAGTACTTC. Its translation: CASSSGEGRRETQYF.

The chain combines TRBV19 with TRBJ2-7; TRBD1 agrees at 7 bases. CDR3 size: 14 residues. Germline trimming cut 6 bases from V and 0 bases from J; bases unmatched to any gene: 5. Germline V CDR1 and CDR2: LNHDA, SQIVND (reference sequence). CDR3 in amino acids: CASRRTGSSYEQYF. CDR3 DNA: TGTGCCAGTAGGAGGACAGGTAGCTCCTACGAGCAGTACTTC. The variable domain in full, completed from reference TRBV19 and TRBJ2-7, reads DGGITQSPKYLFRKEGQNVTLSCEQNLNHDAMYWYRQDPGQGLRLIYYSQIVNDFQKGDIAEGYSVSREKKESFPLTVTSAQKNPTAFYLCASRRTGSSYEQYFGPGTRLTVT.

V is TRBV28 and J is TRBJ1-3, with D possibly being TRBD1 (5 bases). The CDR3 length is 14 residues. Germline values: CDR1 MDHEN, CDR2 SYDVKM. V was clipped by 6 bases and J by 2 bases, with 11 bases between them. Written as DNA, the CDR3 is TGTGCCAGCAGCACAGGTAAAACTGGAAACACCATATATTTT. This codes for CASSTGKTGNTIYF.

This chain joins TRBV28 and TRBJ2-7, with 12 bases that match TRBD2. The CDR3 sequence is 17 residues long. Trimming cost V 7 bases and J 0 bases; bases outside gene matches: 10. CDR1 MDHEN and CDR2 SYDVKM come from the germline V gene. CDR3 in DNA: TGTGCCAGCACTCCGACCGGGACTAGCGGGCCCTCCTACGAGCAGTACTTC. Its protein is CASTPTGTSGPSYEQYF. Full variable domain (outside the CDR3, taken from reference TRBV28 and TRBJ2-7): DVKVTQSSRYLVKRTGEKVFLECVQDMDHENMFWYRQDPGLGLRLIYFSYDVKMKEKGDIPEGYSVSREKKERFSLILESASTNQTSMYLCASTPTGTSGPSYEQYFGPGTRLTVT.

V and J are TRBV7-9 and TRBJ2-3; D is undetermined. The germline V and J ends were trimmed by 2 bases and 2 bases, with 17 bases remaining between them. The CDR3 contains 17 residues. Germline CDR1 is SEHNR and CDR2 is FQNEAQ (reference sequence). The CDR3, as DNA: TGTGCCAGCAGCTTAATCCAGGCAGGCCGATCCACAGATACGCAGTATTTT. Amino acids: CASSLIQAGRSTDTQYF. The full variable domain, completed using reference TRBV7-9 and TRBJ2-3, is DTGVSQNPRHKITKRGQNVTFRCDPISEHNRLYWYRQTLGQGPEFLTYFQNEAQLEKSRLLSDRFSAERPKGSFSTLEIQRTEQGDSAMYLCASSLIQAGRSTDTQYFGPGTRLTVL.

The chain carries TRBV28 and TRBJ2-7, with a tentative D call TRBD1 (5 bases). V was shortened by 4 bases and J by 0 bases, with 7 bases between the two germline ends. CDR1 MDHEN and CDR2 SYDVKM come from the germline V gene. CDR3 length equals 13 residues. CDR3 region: CASSSTASYEQYF. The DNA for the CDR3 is TGTGCCAGCAGTTCGACAGCCTCCTACGAGCAGTACTTC.

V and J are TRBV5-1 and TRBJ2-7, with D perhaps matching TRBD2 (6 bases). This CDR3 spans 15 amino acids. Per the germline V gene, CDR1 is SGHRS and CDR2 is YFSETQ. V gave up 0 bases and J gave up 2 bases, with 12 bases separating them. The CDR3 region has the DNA TGCGCCAGCAGCTTGGGACGGGGGACCACCTACGAGCAGTACTTC. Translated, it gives CASSLGRGTTYEQYF.

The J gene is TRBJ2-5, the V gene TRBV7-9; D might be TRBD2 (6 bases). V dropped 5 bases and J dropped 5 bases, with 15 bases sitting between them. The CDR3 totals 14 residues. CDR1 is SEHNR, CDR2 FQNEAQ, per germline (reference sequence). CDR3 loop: CASSDLGGLETQYF. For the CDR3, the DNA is TGTGCCAGCAGCGACCTCGGGGGATTGGAGACCCAGTACTTC.

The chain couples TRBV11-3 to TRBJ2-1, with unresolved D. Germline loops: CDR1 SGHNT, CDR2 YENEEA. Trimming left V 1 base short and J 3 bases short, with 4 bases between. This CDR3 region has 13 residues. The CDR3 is CASSLGRYNEQFF. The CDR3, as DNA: TGTGCCAGCAGCTTAGGACGCTACAATGAGCAGTTCTTC.

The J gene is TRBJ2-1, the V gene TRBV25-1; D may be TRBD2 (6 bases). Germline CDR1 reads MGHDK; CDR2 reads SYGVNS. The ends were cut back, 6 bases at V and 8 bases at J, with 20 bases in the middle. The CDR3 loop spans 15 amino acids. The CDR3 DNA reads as TGTGCCAGCAGGGAACCCGGACTAACCTCCGATGAGCAGTTCTTC. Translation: CASREPGLTSDEQFF.

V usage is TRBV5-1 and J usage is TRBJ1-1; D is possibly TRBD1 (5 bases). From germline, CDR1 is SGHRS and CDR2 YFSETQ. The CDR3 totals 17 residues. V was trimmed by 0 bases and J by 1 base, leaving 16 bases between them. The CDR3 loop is CASSLGTLRASNTEAFF. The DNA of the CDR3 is TGCGCCAGCAGCTTGGGGACATTAAGGGCGTCGAACACTGAAGCTTTCTTT.

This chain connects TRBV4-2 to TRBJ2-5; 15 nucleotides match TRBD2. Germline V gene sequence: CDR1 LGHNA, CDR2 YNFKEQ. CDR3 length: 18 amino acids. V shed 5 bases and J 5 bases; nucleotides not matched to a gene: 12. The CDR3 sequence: CASSSGLAGGPRDETQYF. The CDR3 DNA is TGTGCCAGCAGCTCCGGACTAGCGGGAGGGCCGCGGGATGAGACCCAGTACTTC.

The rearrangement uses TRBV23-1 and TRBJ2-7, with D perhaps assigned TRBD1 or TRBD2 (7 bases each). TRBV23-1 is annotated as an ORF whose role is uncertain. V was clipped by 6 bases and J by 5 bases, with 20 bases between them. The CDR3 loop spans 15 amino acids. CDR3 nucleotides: TGCGCCAGCAGCCCGGGACAGCGGGATTACAACGAGCAGTACTTC. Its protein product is CASSPGQRDYNEQYF.

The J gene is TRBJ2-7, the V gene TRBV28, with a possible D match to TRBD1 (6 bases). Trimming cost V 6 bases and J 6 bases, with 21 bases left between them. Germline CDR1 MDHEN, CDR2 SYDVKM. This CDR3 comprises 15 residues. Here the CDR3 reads CASSPHGDTFGEQYF. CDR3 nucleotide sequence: TGTGCCAGCAGCCCTCACGGGGACACGTTCGGCGAGCAGTACTTC.

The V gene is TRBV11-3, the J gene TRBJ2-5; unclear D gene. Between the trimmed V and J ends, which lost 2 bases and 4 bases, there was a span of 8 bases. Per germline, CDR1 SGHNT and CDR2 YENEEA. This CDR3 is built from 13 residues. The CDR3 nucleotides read TGTGCCAGCAGCTTAAATATAGGAGAGACCCAGTACTTC. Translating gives CASSLNIGETQYF.

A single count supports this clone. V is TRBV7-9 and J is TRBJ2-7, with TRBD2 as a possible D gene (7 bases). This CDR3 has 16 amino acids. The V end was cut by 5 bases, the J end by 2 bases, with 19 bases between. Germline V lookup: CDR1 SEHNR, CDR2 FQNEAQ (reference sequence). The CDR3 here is CASSIGGQGTPYEQYF. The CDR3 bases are TGTGCCAGCAGCATCGGGGGGCAGGGAACTCCCTACGAGCAGTACTTC.